Listed below are T cell receptor beta chains from one sample, sequenced in a study of CD8 T cells in ankylosing spondylitis. TCRdb reanalysed the 5' RACE reads using MiXCR and keeps one entry per CDR3 protein. This table holds fewer than 250,000 distinct CDR3 sequences, roughly 32% found once. Sample: blood, either unsorted or a sorted T cell fraction (not recorded which). The receptor source for this set is a male donor with ankylosing spondylitis or in good health (not recorded which). Each CDR3 is given with its conserved first and last residue. Fields, in order: D gene, clone size, V gene, J gene, CDR3 DNA, CDR3 protein. A D gene is named only where the DNA matches it firmly. Clone sizes are given selectively: once, few, many, or a class where the clone is expanded.

>NA|few|TRBV6-5|TRBJ1-2
TGTGCCAGCAGTTATACAGGAAACTATGGCTACACCTTC
CASSYTGNYGYTF
>NA|many|TRBV10-3|TRBJ1-1
TGTGCCATCAGTGACCCCACGACAGCCATGAACACTGAAGCTTTCTTT
CAISDPTTAMNTEAFF
>NA|many|TRBV20-1|TRBJ2-3
TGCAGTGCTATTCTTGTGGCAGATACGCAGTATTTT
CSAILVADTQYF
>NA|few|TRBV5-1|TRBJ2-1
TGCGCCAGCAGCTTGGCCGCACAGGGAGATGAGCAGTTCTTC
CASSLAAQGDEQFF
>NA|few|TRBV20-1|TRBJ2-1
TGCAGTGCTAGAGATCGACAGACACTCTACAATGAGCAGTTCTTC
CSARDRQTLYNEQFF
>TRBD2|many|TRBV12-3/TRBV12-4|TRBJ2-1
TGTGCCAGCAGCCCGGGGACTAGCGGGAATGAGCAGTTCTTC
CASSPGTSGNEQFF
>TRBD2|NA|TRBV3-1|TRBJ2-7
TGTGCCAGCACCCCAGGACTAGGGTACGAGCAGTACTTC
CASTPGLGYEQYF
>NA|NA|TRBV5-1|TRBJ2-3
TGCGCCAGCAGCTTGGCCGGCGGGCGCGGGGATACGCAGTATTTT
CASSLAGGRGDTQYF
>TRBD2|NA|TRBV20-1|TRBJ2-7
TGCAGTGCCCCGAGGACTAGCGGGGGTGGGGGTTACGAGCAGTACTTC
CSAPRTSGGGGYEQYF
>TRBD1|few|TRBV10-1|TRBJ2-1
TGCGCCAGCAGGCGGGACAGGGGTGAGGGTGAGCAGTTCTTC
CASRRDRGEGEQFF
>NA|NA|TRBV6-5|TRBJ1-5
TGTGCCAGCAGTCCGGGTATTGGGCCCCAGCATTTT
CASSPGIGPQHF
>TRBD2|NA|TRBV20-1|TRBJ2-5
TGCAGTGCTAAAGATAGCGGGGCGCCACAAGAGACCCAGTACTTC
CSAKDSGAPQETQYF
>TRBD1|NA|TRBV7-9|TRBJ2-5
TGTGCCAGCAGCGAACGACAGGGTTCAGAGACCCAGTACTTC
CASSERQGSETQYF
>NA|few|TRBV6-1|TRBJ2-3
TGTGCCAGCAGGCCTCGGTTTCGAAATCTGCTCACAGATACGCAGTATTTT
CASRPRFRNLLTDTQYF
>TRBD2|NA|TRBV7-8|TRBJ2-3
TGTGCCAGCAGTTCTCGACTAGCTGTGGCAGATACGCAGTATTTT
CASSSRLAVADTQYF
>NA|NA|TRBV7-9|TRBJ2-7
TGTGCCAGCAGCTCCGGACAGCCCTACGAGCAGTACTTC
CASSSGQPYEQYF
>NA|NA|TRBV2|TRBJ1-1
TGTGCCAGCAGTCGCGGACGGTTGAACACTGAAGCTTTCTTT
CASSRGRLNTEAFF
>TRBD2|NA|TRBV30|TRBJ2-7
TGTGCCTGGAGTGTTGCCGAGCGGGGGGTATCCGAGCAGTACTTC
CAWSVAERGVSEQYF
>NA|few|TRBV20-1|TRBJ2-7
TGCAGTGCTGACCGGGACACCCCGGCGGACGAGCAGTACTTC
CSADRDTPADEQYF
>TRBD1|NA|TRBV6-1|TRBJ2-5
TGTGCCAGCAGTGGAACAGGGGGGAAAGAGACCCAGTACTTC
CASSGTGGKETQYF
>NA|NA|TRBV12-3/TRBV12-4|TRBJ1-3
TGTGCCAGCAGTTATGGCGGGAACTCTGGAAACACCATATATTTT
CASSYGGNSGNTIYF
>NA|few|TRBV11-2|TRBJ2-3
TGTGCCAGCAGCCCGGGCTACTCCATTGATACGCAGTATTTT
CASSPGYSIDTQYF
>TRBD1|few|TRBV20-1|TRBJ1-2
TGCAGTGAACAGGGGCTCTATGGCTACACCTTC
CSEQGLYGYTF
>TRBD1|NA|TRBV20-1|TRBJ1-2
TGCAGTGCGACAGGGTTTGGCTACACCTTC
CSATGFGYTF
>NA|NA|TRBV12-3/TRBV12-4|TRBJ2-7
TGTGCCAGCAGTACACCTAACCGGGACCTCTACGAGCAGTACTTC
CASSTPNRDLYEQYF